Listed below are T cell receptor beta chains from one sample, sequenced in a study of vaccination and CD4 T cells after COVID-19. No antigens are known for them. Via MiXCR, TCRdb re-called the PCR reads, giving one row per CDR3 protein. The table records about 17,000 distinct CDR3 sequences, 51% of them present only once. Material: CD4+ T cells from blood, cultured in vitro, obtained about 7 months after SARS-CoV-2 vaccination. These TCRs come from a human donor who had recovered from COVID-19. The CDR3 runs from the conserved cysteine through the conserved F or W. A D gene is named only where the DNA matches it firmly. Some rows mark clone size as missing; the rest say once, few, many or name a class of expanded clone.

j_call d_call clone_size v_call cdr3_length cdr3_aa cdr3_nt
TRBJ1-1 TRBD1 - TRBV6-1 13 CATTGGQGTEAFF TGTGCCACCACAGGGGGACAGGGTACTGAAGCTTTCTTT
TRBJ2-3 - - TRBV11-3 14 CASSLSTRADTQYF TGTGCCAGCAGCTTATCGACGCGGGCAGATACGCAGTATTTT
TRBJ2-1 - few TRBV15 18 CATSRDPRGGRVGNEQFF TGTGCCACCAGCAGAGATCCCAGGGGGGGAAGGGTGGGTAATGAGCAGTTCTTC
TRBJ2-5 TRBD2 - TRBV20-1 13 CSVLGEGWETQYF TGCAGTGTCCTGGGGGAGGGTTGGGAGACCCAGTACTTC
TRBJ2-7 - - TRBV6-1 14 CASSPRRNSYEQYF TGTGCCAGCAGTCCCCGGAGGAACTCCTACGAGCAGTACTTC
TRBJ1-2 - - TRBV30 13 CAWSVQGVYGYTF TGTGCCTGGAGTGTACAGGGTGTCTATGGCTACACCTTC
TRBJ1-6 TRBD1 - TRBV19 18 CASSMKKEGAAYNSPLHF TGTGCCAGTAGTATGAAGAAGGAGGGGGCGGCCTATAATTCACCCCTCCACTTT
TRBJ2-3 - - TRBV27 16 CASPRSGNRMADTQYF TGTGCCAGCCCCCGTAGTGGGAATCGGATGGCGGATACGCAGTATTTT
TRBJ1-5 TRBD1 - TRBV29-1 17 CSVAPRDSSKSNQPQHF TGCAGCGTTGCCCCCCGGGACAGTAGTAAGAGCAATCAGCCCCAGCATTTT
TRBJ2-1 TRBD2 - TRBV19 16 CASRTTLAGDWNEQFF TGTGCCAGTAGAACCACTCTAGCGGGAGATTGGAATGAGCAGTTCTTC
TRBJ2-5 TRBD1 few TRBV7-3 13 CASSFDRGETQYF TGTGCCAGCAGCTTCGACAGGGGGGAGACCCAGTACTTC
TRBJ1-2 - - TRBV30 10 CAWSGTGYTF TGTGCCTGGAGTGGGACAGGCTACACCTTC
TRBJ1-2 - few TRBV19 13 CASSPQGFYGYTF TGTGCCAGTAGTCCTCAGGGGTTCTATGGCTACACCTTC
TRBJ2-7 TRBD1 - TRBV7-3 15 CASSLLTGSPYEQYF TGTGCCAGCAGCTTGCTGACAGGGAGTCCCTACGAGCAGTACTTC
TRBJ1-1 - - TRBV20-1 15 CSAREGRGSGTEAFF TGCAGTGCTAGAGAGGGGCGGGGCTCGGGCACTGAAGCTTTCTTT
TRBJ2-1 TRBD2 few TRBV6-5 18 CASSSRTSGGARYNEQFF TGTGCCAGCAGTTCCAGGACTAGCGGGGGGGCTCGCTACAATGAGCAGTTCTTC
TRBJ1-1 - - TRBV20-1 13 CSVKPGVHTEAFF TGCAGTGTTAAACCGGGAGTCCACACTGAAGCTTTCTTT